The sequence of this T cell receptor (beta chain) was determined in a study of T-cell reconstitution after alpha-beta-depleted transplantation in children. Unique molecular identifiers were incorporated when the TCRbeta library was constructed. TCRdb independently ran MiXCR on the PCR reads; one entry per CDR3 protein. There are some 490,000 distinct CDR3 sequences in the sample; roughly an eighth occur only once, and about 5.6% lies in the top ten. The length of the CDR3 is 12 residues. Per the germline V gene, CDR1 is SNHLY and CDR2 is FYNNEI. The V and J ends lost 0 bases and 9 bases respectively, with 8 bases between them.

The V and J genes are TRBV2 and TRBJ1-1; D gene unclear. This specimen consisted of PBMCs from the stem cell graft donor, obtained from the stem cell graft. This receptor was identified in a human donor who donated a stem cell graft to a child with combined immunodeficiency. The CDR3 is CASSEALRKAFF. CDR3 nucleotide sequence: TGTGCCAGCAGTGAAGCGCTTCGGAAAGCTTTCTTT.